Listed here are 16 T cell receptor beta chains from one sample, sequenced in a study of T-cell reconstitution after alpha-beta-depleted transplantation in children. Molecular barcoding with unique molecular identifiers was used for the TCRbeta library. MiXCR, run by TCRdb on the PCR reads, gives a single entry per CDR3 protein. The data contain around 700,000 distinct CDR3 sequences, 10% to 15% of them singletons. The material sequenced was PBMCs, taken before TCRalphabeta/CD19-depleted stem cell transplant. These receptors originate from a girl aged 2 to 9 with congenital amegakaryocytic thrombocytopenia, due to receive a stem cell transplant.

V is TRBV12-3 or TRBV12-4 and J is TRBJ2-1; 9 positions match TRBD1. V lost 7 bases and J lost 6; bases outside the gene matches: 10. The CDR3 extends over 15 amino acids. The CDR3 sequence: CASIPGQGLSNEQFF. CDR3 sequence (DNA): TGTGCCAGCATCCCTGGACAGGGGCTTTCCAATGAGCAGTTCTTC.

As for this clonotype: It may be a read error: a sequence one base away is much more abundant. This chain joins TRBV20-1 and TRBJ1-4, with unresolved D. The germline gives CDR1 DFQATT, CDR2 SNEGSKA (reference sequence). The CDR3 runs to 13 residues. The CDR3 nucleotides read TGCAGTGCTACGCAAGCAACTAATGAAAAACTGTCTTTT. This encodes CSATQATNEKLSF.

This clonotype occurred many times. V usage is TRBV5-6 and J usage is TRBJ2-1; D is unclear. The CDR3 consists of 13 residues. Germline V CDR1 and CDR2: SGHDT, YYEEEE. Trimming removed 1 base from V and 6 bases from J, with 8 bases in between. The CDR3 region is CASSLLEFNEQFF. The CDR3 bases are TGTGCCAGCAGCTTGCTGGAGTTCAATGAGCAGTTCTTC.

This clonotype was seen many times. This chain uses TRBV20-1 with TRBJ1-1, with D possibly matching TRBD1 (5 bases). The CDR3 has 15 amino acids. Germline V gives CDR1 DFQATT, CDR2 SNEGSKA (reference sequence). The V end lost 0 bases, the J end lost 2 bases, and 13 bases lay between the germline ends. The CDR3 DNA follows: TGCAGTGCTAGAGAGATCTCGGGACGTAACACTGAAGCTTTCTTT. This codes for CSAREISGRNTEAFF.

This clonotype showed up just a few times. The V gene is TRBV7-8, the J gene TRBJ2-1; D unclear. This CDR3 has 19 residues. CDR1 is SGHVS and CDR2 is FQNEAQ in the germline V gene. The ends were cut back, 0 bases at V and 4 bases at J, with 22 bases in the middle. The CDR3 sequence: CASSLAPPIYPVEYNEQFF. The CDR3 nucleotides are TGTGCCAGCAGCTTAGCCCCCCCCATCTACCCGGTGGAGTACAATGAGCAGTTCTTC.

The CDR3 sequence: CASSYAGNYEQYF. DNA of the CDR3: TGTGCCAGCAGTTATGCGGGAAACTACGAGCAGTACTTC. The chain has TRBV27 and TRBJ2-7, with D perhaps matching TRBD2 (6 bases). Per the germline V gene, CDR1 is MNHEY and CDR2 is SMNVEV (reference sequence). Trimming shortened V by 4 bases and J by 3 bases, and 10 bases separated the two germline ends. The CDR3 consists of 13 residues.

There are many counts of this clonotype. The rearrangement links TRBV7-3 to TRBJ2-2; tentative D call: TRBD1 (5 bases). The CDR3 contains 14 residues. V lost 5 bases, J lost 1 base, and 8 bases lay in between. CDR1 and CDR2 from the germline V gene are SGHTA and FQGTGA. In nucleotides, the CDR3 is TGTGCCAGCAGCCAGGGTTTGAACACCGGGGAGCTGTTTTTT. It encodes CASSQGLNTGELFF. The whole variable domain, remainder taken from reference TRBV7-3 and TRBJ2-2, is GAGVSQTPSNKVTEKGKYVELRCDPISGHTALYWYRQSLGQGPEFLIYFQGTGAADDSGLPNDRFFAVRPEGSVSTLKIQRTERGDSAVYLCASSQGLNTGELFFGEGSRLTVL.

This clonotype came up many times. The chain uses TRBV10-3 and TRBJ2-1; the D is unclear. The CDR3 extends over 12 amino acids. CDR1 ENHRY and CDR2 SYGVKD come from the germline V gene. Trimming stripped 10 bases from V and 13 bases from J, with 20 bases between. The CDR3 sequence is CATTSEETCQFF. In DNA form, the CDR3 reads TGTGCCACGACCTCCGAGGAGACTTGTCAGTTCTTC.

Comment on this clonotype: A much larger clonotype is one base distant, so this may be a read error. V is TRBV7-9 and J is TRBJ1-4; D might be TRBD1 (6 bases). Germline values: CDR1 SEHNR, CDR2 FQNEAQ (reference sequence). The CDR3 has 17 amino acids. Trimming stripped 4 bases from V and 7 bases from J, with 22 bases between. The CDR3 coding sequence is TGTGCCAGCAGCTCCCTCGGGGACATCGAGGGGAGTGAAAAACTGTTTTTT. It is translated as CASSSLGDIEGSEKLFF.

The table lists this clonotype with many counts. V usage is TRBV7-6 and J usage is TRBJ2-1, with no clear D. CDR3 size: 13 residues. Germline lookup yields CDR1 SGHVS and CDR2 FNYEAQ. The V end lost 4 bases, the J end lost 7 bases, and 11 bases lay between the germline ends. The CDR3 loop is CASSYPPGNEQFF. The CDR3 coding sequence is TGTGCCAGCAGCTATCCCCCAGGAAATGAGCAGTTCTTC.

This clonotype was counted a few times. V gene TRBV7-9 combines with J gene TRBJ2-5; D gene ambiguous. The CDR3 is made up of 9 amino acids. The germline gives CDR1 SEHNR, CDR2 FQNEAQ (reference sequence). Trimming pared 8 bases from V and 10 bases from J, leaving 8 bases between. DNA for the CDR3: TGTGCCAGCGATGGTGACCAGTACTTC. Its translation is CASDGDQYF. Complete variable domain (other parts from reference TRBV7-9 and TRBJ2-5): DTGVSQNPRHKITKRGQNVTFRCDPISEHNRLYWYRQTLGQGPEFLTYFQNEAQLEKSRLLSDRFSAERPKGSFSTLEIQRTEQGDSAMYLCASDGDQYFGPGTRLLVL.

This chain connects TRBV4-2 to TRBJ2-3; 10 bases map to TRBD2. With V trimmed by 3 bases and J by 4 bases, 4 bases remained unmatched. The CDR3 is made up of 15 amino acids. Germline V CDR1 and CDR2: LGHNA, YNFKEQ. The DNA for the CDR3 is TGTGCCAGCAGCCAGCAAGCGGGAGGGCCAGATACGCAGTATTTT. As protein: CASSQQAGGPDTQYF.

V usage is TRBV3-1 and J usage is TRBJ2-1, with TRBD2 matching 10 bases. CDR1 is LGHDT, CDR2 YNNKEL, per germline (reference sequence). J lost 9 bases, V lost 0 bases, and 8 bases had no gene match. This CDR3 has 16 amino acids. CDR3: CASSQEPSSGSSEQFF. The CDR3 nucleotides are TGTGCCAGCAGCCAAGAGCCGTCTAGCGGGAGCAGTGAGCAGTTCTTC.

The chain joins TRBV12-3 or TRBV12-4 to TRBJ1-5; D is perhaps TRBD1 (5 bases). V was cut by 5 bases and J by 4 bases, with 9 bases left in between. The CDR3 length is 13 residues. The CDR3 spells CASSGGRNQPQHF. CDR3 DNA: TGTGCCAGCAGTGGGGGACGGAATCAGCCCCAGCATTTT.

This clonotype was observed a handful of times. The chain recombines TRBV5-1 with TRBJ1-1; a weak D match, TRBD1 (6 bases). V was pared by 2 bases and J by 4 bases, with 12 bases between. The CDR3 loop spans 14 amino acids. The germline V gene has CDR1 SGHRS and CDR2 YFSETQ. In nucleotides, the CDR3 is TGCGCCAGCAGCTTTGGGGGCAAGGGCACTGAAGCTTTCTTT. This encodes CASSFGGKGTEAFF. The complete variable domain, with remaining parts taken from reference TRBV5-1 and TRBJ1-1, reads KAGVTQTPRYLIKTRGQQVTLSCSPISGHRSVSWYQQTPGQGLQFLFEYFSETQRNKGNFPGRFSGRQFSNSRSEMNVSTLELGDSALYLCASSFGGKGTEAFFGQGTRLTVV.

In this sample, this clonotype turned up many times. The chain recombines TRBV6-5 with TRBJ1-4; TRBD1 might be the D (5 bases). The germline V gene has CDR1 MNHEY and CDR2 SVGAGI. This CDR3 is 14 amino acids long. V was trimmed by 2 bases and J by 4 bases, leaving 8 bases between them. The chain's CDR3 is CASSYGGGNEKLFF. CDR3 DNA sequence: TGTGCCAGCAGTTACGGCGGGGGTAATGAAAAACTGTTTTTT.